These 8 T cell receptor beta chains came from one sample sequenced in a study of blood T cell repertoires in COVID-19. The table came from immunoSEQ multiplex PCR; TCRdb's copy has only in-frame clones and leaves some out. The data hold hundreds of thousands of clones, with about nine tenths observed a single time. The sample comprised peripheral blood. These receptors all stem from a woman in her fifties or sixties with COVID-19, enrolled during active disease.

This rearrangement joins TRBV5-1 to TRBJ1-1; D unclear. CDR3 length: 14 amino acids. Germline V CDR1 and CDR2: SGHRS, YFSETQ. V lost 5 bases to trimming and J lost 0 bases, with 11 bases between them. The CDR3 DNA reads as TGCGCCAGCAGAAGAGAGAGGGTGAACACTGAAGCTTTCTTT. It encodes CASRRERVNTEAFF.

The CDR3: CASSTLAGGIETQYF. The CDR3 nucleotides are TGCGCCAGCAGCACCTTAGCGGGGGGTATAGAGACCCAGTACTTC. The chain employs TRBV5-1 and TRBJ2-5; 10 bases fit TRBD2. The CDR3 loop spans 15 amino acids. The J segment lost 4 bases and the V segment lost 4 bases, leaving 7 bases of the junction unmatched. The V gene's germline CDR1 is SGHRS and CDR2 YFSETQ.

The chain couples TRBV12-3 or TRBV12-4 to TRBJ2-3; unclear D gene. Trimming shortened V by 6 bases and J by 4 bases, and 5 bases separated the two germline ends. This CDR3 region has 11 residues. The CDR3 DNA reads as TGTGCCAGCAGCCGCGCAGATACGCAGTATTTT. Its protein product is CASSRADTQYF.

The chain links TRBV19 to TRBJ1-5; unclear D gene. The V and J ends lost 7 bases and 3 bases respectively, with 13 bases between them. Germline CDR1 reads LNHDA; CDR2 reads SQIVND (reference sequence). This CDR3 spans 14 amino acids. Written as DNA, the CDR3 is TGTGCCAGTAAGATAACGGGGTACAATCAGCCCCAGCATTTT. Protein product: CASKITGYNQPQHF.

The genes are TRBV19 and TRBJ1-1; maybe TRBD1 (6 bases). Germline CDR1 is LNHDA and CDR2 is SQIVND (reference sequence). With 3 bases removed from V and 11 bases from J, the gap between germline ends came to 13 bases. CDR3 length: 12 amino acids. This CDR3 is CASSIGGRAAFF. The CDR3 nucleotides are TGTGCCAGTAGTATCGGGGGGCGCGCGGCTTTCTTT.

V is TRBV19 and J is TRBJ2-3; 9 bases match TRBD1. The germline V gene has CDR1 LNHDA and CDR2 SQIVND (reference sequence). This CDR3 spans 15 amino acids. Losses at the gene ends were 4 bases for V and 4 bases for J; bases not matched to a gene: 6. DNA for the CDR3: TGTGCCAGTAGTACCCGGCGACAGGGGGCAGATACGCAGTATTTT. Its protein is CASSTRRQGADTQYF.

This CDR3 is CATSDPSTGELFF. The CDR3 nucleotides are TGTGCCACCAGTGATCCCAGTACCGGGGAGCTGTTTTTT. This chain connects TRBV24-1 to TRBJ2-2; D is ambiguous. Germline CDR1 KGHDR, CDR2 SFDVKD. CDR3 length: 13 residues. V lost 3 bases and J 5 bases, leaving 6 bases between the germline ends.

The genes are TRBV9 and TRBJ1-3; D is ambiguous. The ends were cut back, 1 base at V and 7 bases at J, with 6 bases in the middle. CDR3 length equals 12 residues. Germline V gene sequence: CDR1 SGDLS, CDR2 YYNGEE. The CDR3 bases are TGTGCCAGCAGCGTAAACGGGAACACCATATATTTT. The encoded protein is CASSVNGNTIYF. The full variable domain, rest sourced from reference TRBV9 and TRBJ1-3, is DSGVTQTPKHLITATGQRVTLRCSPRSGDLSVYWYQQSLDQGLQFLIQYYNGEERAKGNILERFSAQQFPDLHSELNLSSLELGDSALYFCASSVNGNTIYFGEGSWLTVV.